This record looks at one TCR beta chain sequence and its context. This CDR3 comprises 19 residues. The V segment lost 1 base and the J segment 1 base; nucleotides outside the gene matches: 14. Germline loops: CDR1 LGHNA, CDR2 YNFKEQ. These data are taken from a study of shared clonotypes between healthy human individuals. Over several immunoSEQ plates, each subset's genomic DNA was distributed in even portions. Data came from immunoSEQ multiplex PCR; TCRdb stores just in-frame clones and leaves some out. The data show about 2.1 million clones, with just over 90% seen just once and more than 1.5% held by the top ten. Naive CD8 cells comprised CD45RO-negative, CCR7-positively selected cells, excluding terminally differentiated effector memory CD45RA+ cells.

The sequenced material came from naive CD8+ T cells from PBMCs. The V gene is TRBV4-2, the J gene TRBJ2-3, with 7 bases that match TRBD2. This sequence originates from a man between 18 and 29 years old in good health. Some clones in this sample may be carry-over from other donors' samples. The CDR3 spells CASSQVAGGGLAGTDTQYF. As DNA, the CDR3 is TGTGCCAGCAGCCAAGTCGCCGGCGGAGGGCTAGCGGGCACAGATACGCAGTATTTT.